This T cell receptor (beta chain) comes out of a study of blood T cell repertoires in COVID-19 (TCRdb year 2020). For the study in its entirety: Collaborator samples came from the United States, Italy and Spain and covered acute and convalescent phases of COVID-19. The prospective study material was composed of cDNA or gDNA derived from T cells, B-cell-depleted T cells, or PBMCs. Subjects who had been exposed to COVID-19, were actively infected with it, or had recovered from it provided the deeply sampled blood TCRbeta repertoires that made up the dataset. The repertoires were released in a freely available public database intended as a resource for research on the immune response to SARS-CoV-2. Samples came from the ongoing ImmuneRACE study (first 160 participants) plus 1,254 subjects from 6 global collaborators. The sample metadata nearly always contained a de-identified subject ID, COVID-19 status, age in years and sex. Where available, HLA class I and class II types were obtained from metadata supplied by the sample provider rather than from assay-based typing. Overall study results and their limits: The amount of clinical and demographic metadata varied by source and participant and was provided uncurated.

Participants in the prospective study were enrolled through a virtual design, were aged roughly 18 to 90 years, and lived in fewer than 30 United States geographic areas. In the prospective study, participants were assigned to cohorts based on the clinical history participants reported in a screening survey and a study questionnaire. In the prospective study, whole blood, serum and a nasopharyngeal or oropharyngeal swab were collected from each participant by mobile phlebotomists. Over an approximately 2-month period, participants in the prospective study had the option of providing additional blood draws and questionnaires. Before DNA extraction, blood samples from the prospective study were shipped at room temperature or frozen. As to this clone: Which antigen it targets is not known. Base quality data are lacking; no much larger clone is found one base away.

In the germline V gene, CDR1 corresponds to MDHEN and CDR2 to SYDVKM. V is clipped by 3 bases and J by 7 bases, and the sequence between their germline boundaries is 12 bases long. The CDR3 covers 14 residues, taking in both the cysteine and the phenylalanine. Only the CDR3 part of the read is kept: 42 bases, read in frame from the first base. The immunoSEQ Assay, a bias-controlled multiplex PCR, was used to amplify TCRbeta CDR3 regions from genomic DNA. The original methods were these. The number of nucleated cells in each sample was estimated from the amplification of reference gene primers within the assay. To quantify the absolute abundance of each unique TCRbeta CDR3 rearrangement, sequence reads were collapsed and filtered. Productive Simpson clonality was computed per sample as the square root of Simpson's diversity index over productive rearrangements. TCRdb took this table from immuneACCESS and kept in-frame rearrangements with V and J called. Such tables lack part of the clones; where checked against another copy, unresolved V genes explain under half of the gap, and the rest is unexplained. The V and J calls and the clone size are those of that table, but D and trimming were determined from the DNA. Counted in this sample were about 280,000 clones; just under 90% of them appeared once. Clones ranked in the top ten supply roughly 3.9% of the sample.

This receptor was taken from a woman aged 25 to 39 with acute COVID-19. The sample taken for sequencing was PBMCs or T cells enriched from blood (not recorded which). The chain couples TRBV28 to TRBJ1-4, with an unclear D gene assignment. The CDR3 in this case is CASSFPSKSEKLFF. The bases read TGTGCCAGCAGTTTTCCCTCGAAGAGTGAAAAACTGTTTTTT.